This entry is about one TCR beta chain. Its antigen remains unidentified. Germline assignment: CDR1 LNHNV and CDR2 YYDKDF (reference sequence). Trimming took 1 base from V and 1 from J; bases not matched to a gene: 12. The CDR3 sequence is 19 residues long. This specimen comes from a study of OX40 agonist ivuxolimab in advanced cancers. Study-level results: CD8+ T cells (on average) carried more expanded clones than CD4+ T cells.

Here immunoSEQ multiplex PCR was the method, and the copy in TCRdb shows in-frame clones only, minus some. The sample yields more than 35,000 clones, 70% to 80% seen once. The sequence was obtained from an adult with an advanced solid tumor such as melanoma, head and neck, liver or kidney cancer. The chain employs TRBV15 and TRBJ2-3; 9 nucleotides agree with TRBD1. The starting material was CD4+ or CD8+ T cells sorted from blood, obtained in a trial of the OX40 agonist ivuxolimab. In DNA, the CDR3 is TGTGCCACCAGCAGAGGCCCCCCCCGGACAGGGGTTGGCACAGATACGCAGTATTTT. Its protein is CATSRGPPRTGVGTDTQYF.